Below, 26 T cell receptor beta chains from the same sample are listed, as sequenced in a study of regulatory T cells in long-lasting Graves disease listed by TCRdb under 2021. Libraries were prepared through multiplex PCR. The run used an Illumina HiSeq 4000. iRepertoire HTBI primers and Arm-PCR amplification of CDR3 regions were used to construct TCR beta libraries. The public reads were run again by TCRdb, first through fastp at Q25 and then through MiXCR, and only productive beta chains were kept. Entries are consolidated by CDR3 protein sequence, retaining the most common genes and DNA. The sample yields 450,000 or so distinct CDR3 sequences; roughly 23% were counted once. The top ten hold over 10% of the sample. The sample's time point label, decoded: persistent/refractory GD, antithyroid drugs over 5 years with positive TRAb. For both TCR sequencing and RNA sequencing, RNA was extracted from PBMCs using TRIzol.

The source material was peripheral blood mononuclear cells (PBMCs), sampled when the disease was refractory, from a patient treated with antithyroid drugs. These receptors all come from a female donor with Graves disease.

This clonotype appeared a few times. This chain connects TRBV28 to TRBJ1-2, with D unclear. Germline CDR1 is MDHEN and CDR2 is SYDVKM. The ends were cut back, 2 bases at V and 5 bases at J, with 18 bases in the middle. This CDR3 has 16 amino acids. The CDR3 DNA is TGTGCCAGCAGTTTAGCAATTGGGTCTCTTACATATGGCTACACCTTC. Residues: CASSLAIGSLTYGYTF.

The chain has TRBV3-1 and TRBJ1-4; D is unclear. Germline CDR1 LGHDT, CDR2 YNNKEL (reference sequence). V was trimmed by 3 bases and J by 7 bases, leaving 12 bases between them. The CDR3 runs 14 residues. CDR3 DNA sequence: TGTGCCAGCAGCCAGCGGGCAGCAAGTGAAAAACTGTTTTTT. This sequence encodes CASSQRAASEKLFF.

The chain employs TRBV19 and TRBJ2-2, with 8 bases lining up with TRBD2. The CDR3 consists of 16 residues. Germline V gene sequence: CDR1 LNHDA, CDR2 SQIVND (reference sequence). The J segment lost 4 bases and the V segment lost 4 bases, leaving 8 bases of the junction unmatched. The CDR3 protein is CASSKLADRATGELFF. CDR3 nucleotides: TGTGCCAGTAGTAAACTAGCGGACCGAGCCACCGGGGAGCTGTTTTTT.

This clonotype was found a few times. DNA of the CDR3: TGTGCCAGTACGGGAAAGGGGAGATCAAACACCGGGGAGCTGTTTTTT. Protein: CASTGKGRSNTGELFF. V gene TRBV19 combines with J gene TRBJ2-2; D may correspond to TRBD1 or TRBD2 (5 bases each). The V and J ends lost 7 bases and 2 bases respectively, with 17 bases between them. Looked up from germline, CDR1 is LNHDA and CDR2 is SQIVND (reference sequence). The CDR3 has 16 residues.

This clonotype was seen more than once but under ten times. The chain joins TRBV7-2 to TRBJ1-2; D ambiguous. Germline values: CDR1 SGHTA, CDR2 FQGNSA. CDR3 length: 14 residues. The V gene lost 1 base and the J gene lost 1 base, with 7 bases spanning the gap. The CDR3 sequence: CASSLVGNNYGYTF. As DNA, the CDR3 is TGTGCCAGCAGCTTAGTAGGCAATAACTATGGCTACACCTTC.

This clonotype was detected many times. The chain carries TRBV28 and TRBJ1-1; D unclear. Trimming left V 10 bases short and J 6 bases short, with 9 bases between. The length of the CDR3 is 10 residues. Germline V gene sequence: CDR1 MDHEN, CDR2 SYDVKM. The DNA of the CDR3 is TGTGCCACCGGTGGTTCTGAAGCTTTCTTT. It specifies CATGGSEAFF.

This clonotype was recorded many times. This rearrangement joins TRBV4-1 to TRBJ1-4; D is undetermined. The CDR3 covers 13 residues. Looked up from germline, CDR1 is MGHRA and CDR2 is YSYEKL. V gave up 1 base and J gave up 15 bases, with 15 bases separating them. The CDR3 coding sequence is TGCGCCAGCAGCCAAGCGTGGTCGGAGCAAGTGTTTTTT. Translating gives CASSQAWSEQVFF.

The V and J genes are TRBV7-9 and TRBJ2-3; maybe TRBD2 (5 bases). The CDR3 is 15 residues long. The germline V and J ends were trimmed by 1 base and 3 bases, with 11 bases remaining between them. CDR1 and CDR2 (germline): SEHNR, FQNEAQ (reference sequence). CDR3 loop: CASSLDSGGTDTQYF. The CDR3 DNA sequence: TGTGCCAGCAGCTTAGATTCCGGCGGGACAGATACGCAGTATTTT.

This clonotype was detected a few times. This chain joins TRBV20-1 and TRBJ1-2; perhaps TRBD1 as D (5 bases). Germline V CDR1 and CDR2: DFQATT, SNEGSKA (reference sequence). The V end was cut by 2 bases, the J end by 7 bases, with 8 bases between. The CDR3 covers 11 residues. The chain's CDR3 is CSARSRAGYTF. The CDR3 region has the DNA TGCAGTGCTAGAAGCAGGGCTGGCTACACCTTC.

DNA of the CDR3: TGCGCCAGCAGCTTGGGTTTGGGGGGCCCCCAAGAGACCCAGTACTTC. As protein: CASSLGLGGPQETQYF. The V call is TRBV5-1, the J call TRBJ2-5; D assignment may be TRBD1 or TRBD2 (6 bases each). The CDR3 length is 16 residues. CDR1 SGHRS and CDR2 YFSETQ come from the germline V gene. The ends were cut back, 0 bases at V and 1 base at J, with 13 bases in the middle.

This clonotype has just a few counts. The rearrangement joins TRBV11-2 to TRBJ1-3; tentatively, D is TRBD1 (5 bases). V was pared by 4 bases and J by 1 base, with 17 bases between. Germline-derived CDR1 and CDR2 are SGHAT and FQNNGV. CDR3 size: 17 residues. The CDR3: CASSWGGTASSGNTIYF. CDR3 coding DNA: TGTGCCAGCAGCTGGGGGGGGACGGCGAGTTCTGGAAACACCATATATTTT.

This clonotype occurred many times. V gene TRBV20-1 combines with J gene TRBJ2-7; TRBD2 aligns across 7 bases. CDR3 size: 14 residues. CDR1 DFQATT and CDR2 SNEGSKA come from the germline V gene (reference sequence). Germline trimming cut 5 bases from V and 0 bases from J; bases unmatched to any gene: 7. The CDR3 spells CSAATSPTSYEQYF. CDR3 nucleotides: TGCAGTGCTGCGACTAGCCCGACCTCCTACGAGCAGTACTTC.

This clonotype was seen just once. The gene calls are TRBV7-2 and TRBJ2-6, with TRBD2 matching 7 bases. The germline V gene has CDR1 SGHTA and CDR2 FQGNSA. V was pared by 5 bases and J by 4 bases, with 14 bases of the junction left unmatched. The CDR3 is made up of 18 amino acids. CDR3: CASSLRPRGVWGANVLTF. Here the CDR3 DNA reads TGTGCCAGCAGCCTTAGACCACGGGGGGTTTGGGGGGCCAACGTCCTGACTTTC.

This clonotype was seen more than once but under ten times. The CDR3 nucleotides read TGCGCCAGCAGCTTGGCAGATAGCGCTATCTACGAGCAGTACTTC. This encodes CASSLADSAIYEQYF. The chain is built from TRBV5-1 and TRBJ2-7; D possibly corresponds to TRBD2 (5 bases). The CDR3 is 15 residues long. V was shortened by 0 bases and J by 3 bases, with 13 bases between the two germline ends. The germline gives CDR1 SGHRS, CDR2 YFSETQ.

The chain carries TRBV5-1 and TRBJ2-2; D is perhaps TRBD1 (6 bases). The V gene's germline CDR1 is SGHRS and CDR2 YFSETQ. CDR3 length: 15 amino acids. With 2 bases removed from V and 4 bases from J, the gap between germline ends came to 12 bases. The CDR3 sequence: CASSLSRGTTGELFF. Written as DNA, the CDR3 is TGCGCCAGCAGCTTATCCAGGGGTACCACCGGGGAGCTGTTTTTT.

This clonotype occurred many times. The J gene is TRBJ2-5, the V gene TRBV12-3 or TRBV12-4, with 7 bases aligning to TRBD1. The V and J ends lost 3 bases and 4 bases, in that order; junction bases with no gene match: 5. This CDR3 region has 14 residues. CDR3 loop: CASSFLQGLETQYF. In DNA, the CDR3 is TGTGCCAGCAGTTTCCTACAGGGGTTAGAGACCCAGTACTTC.

This clonotype has a count of ten or more. The chain has TRBV19 and TRBJ2-5; perhaps TRBD1 as D (5 bases). CDR1 is LNHDA, CDR2 SQIVND, per germline (reference sequence). V was shortened by 1 base and J by 4 bases, with 10 bases between the two germline ends. There are 14 residues in the CDR3. This CDR3 reads CASSIGTGPETQYF. CDR3 DNA sequence: TGTGCCAGTAGTATAGGTACAGGACCAGAGACCCAGTACTTC.

This clonotype was observed a few times. CDR3 loop: CASFGTTKNIQYF. CDR3 nucleotides: TGTGCCAGTTTTGGGACAACCAAAAACATTCAGTACTTC. V usage is TRBV6-8 and J usage is TRBJ2-4, with D maybe TRBD1 (6 bases). Trimming shortened V by 9 bases and J by 2 bases, and 11 bases separated the two germline ends. Germline V gene sequence: CDR1 MNHGY, CDR2 SAAAGT. CDR3 length: 13 amino acids.

The V gene is TRBV5-1, the J gene TRBJ2-7; tentatively, D is TRBD1 (5 bases). The germline V and J ends were trimmed by 1 base and 4 bases, with 15 bases remaining between them. Germline CDR1 SGHRS, CDR2 YFSETQ. The CDR3 sequence is 15 residues long. CDR3 in amino acids: CASSLLGQGRYEQYF. For the CDR3, the DNA is TGCGCCAGCAGCTTGTTGGGCCAGGGTCGTTACGAGCAGTACTTC.

The rearrangement links TRBV5-1 to TRBJ2-7; 8 bases map to TRBD2. J was trimmed by 0 bases and V by 0 bases; bases with no gene match: 2. CDR1 and CDR2 (germline): SGHRS, YFSETQ. This CDR3 has 15 amino acids. The CDR3, as DNA: TGCGCCAGCAGCTTGGACAGCGGGGGCTCCTACGAGCAGTACTTC. Amino acids: CASSLDSGGSYEQYF.

The chain has TRBV13 and TRBJ1-1; maybe TRBD1 (6 bases). Germline-derived CDR1 and CDR2 are PRHDT and FYEKMQ (reference sequence). Trimming removed 10 bases from V and 1 base from J, with 25 bases in between. The CDR3 sequence is 17 residues long. This chain's CDR3 is CATTNEQGRGTNTEAFF. The CDR3 bases are TGTGCCACTACGAACGAACAAGGCAGGGGCACGAACACTGAAGCTTTCTTT.

This clonotype was found a few times. The rearrangement uses TRBV7-2 and TRBJ2-2; D uncertain. Germline loops: CDR1 SGHTA, CDR2 FQGNSA. The CDR3 spans 13 residues. The germline V and J ends were trimmed by 6 bases and 7 bases, with 12 bases remaining between them. The CDR3 DNA reads as TGTGCCAGCAGAATGGATTGGGACGGGGAGCTGTTTTTT. It yields the protein CASRMDWDGELFF.

This clonotype was found a few times. The rearrangement uses TRBV6-5 and TRBJ2-5, with D possibly matching TRBD1 (6 bases). CDR1 MNHEY and CDR2 SVGAGI come from the germline V gene. This CDR3 is built from 15 residues. Trimming pared 6 bases from V and 3 bases from J, leaving 17 bases between. The CDR3 DNA reads TGTGCCAGCAGCTACCACAATGACAGGAAAGAGACCCAGTACTTC. Amino acid sequence: CASSYHNDRKETQYF.

A word on this clonotype: An end of the junction differs from the germline gene, which may be a read error. The V and J genes are TRBV29-1 and TRBJ2-5; 7 bases line up with TRBD2. Germline V gene sequence: CDR1 SQVTM, CDR2 ANQGSEA. CDR3 size: 15 residues. This CDR3 is CSAELPQAGEETQYF. In DNA, the CDR3 is TGCAGCGCTGAACTCCCCCAGGCGGGGGAAGAGACCCAGTACTTC.

The V call is TRBV27, the J call TRBJ2-7, with D possibly TRBD2 on 5 matching bases. Germline V gene sequence: CDR1 MNHEY, CDR2 SMNVEV (reference sequence). The CDR3 consists of 15 residues. Trimming pared 6 bases from V and 3 bases from J, leaving 18 bases between. The CDR3 nucleotides are TGTGCCAGCAGATTTTACAGCGAGGGATTCTACGAGCAGTACTTC. The encoded protein is CASRFYSEGFYEQYF.

This clonotype occurred many times. The chain joins TRBV28 to TRBJ1-1, with a weak D call TRBD1 (6 bases). The germline V gene has CDR1 MDHEN and CDR2 SYDVKM. CDR3 length: 14 residues. V shed 6 bases and J shed 1 base, with 12 bases lying between them. The CDR3 DNA reads TGTGCCAGCAGCCAGCACAGGGCGAACACTGAAGCTTTCTTT. Translation: CASSQHRANTEAFF.